This TCR beta chain was sequenced during a study of cytomegalovirus exposure and HLA in healthy donors (dated by TCRdb to 2016 to 2017). Broadly, across the study: An earlier analysis of some 620 of the donors reported around 280 Gb of sequence data and some 110 million unique TCR beta sequences obtained from about 179 million T cells. Approximately 310 gigabases of sequencing data and some 85 million unique TCR sequences were included in an early release covering 550 to 650 HLA-typed donors. Of the 300 to 450 genotyped donors, approximately 81% were placed in the genetic ancestry cluster associated with self-reported Caucasian donors. The study aimed to test whether signatures of past pathogen exposure could be identified by cataloging public T cell receptors. The T cell repertoires of 700 or so subjects were profiled by immunosequencing and related to cytomegalovirus serostatus. Besides the first cohort of 666 subjects, a separate validation cohort made up of roughly 120 different subjects was used. To predict cytomegalovirus infection status, the study combined high-throughput TCR immunosequencing, statistical association of individual TCRs with disease status, and machine learning. In a later analysis, previously published TCR beta repertoires from 550 to 700 donors were re-analyzed and high-resolution HLA genotyping was added so that TCR occurrence patterns could be studied. Rather than using new phenotypic data, the later analysis identified candidate immune exposures from TCR beta sequences and from how often those sequences occurred across donors. In an earlier analysis of 500 to 650 of the donors, high-throughput TCR beta sequencing was used to judge whether each TCR beta V gene segment behaved as functional or pseudogenic. Donor age, sex, ethnicity and CMV serostatus were compiled together with the repertoire data. A later genetic analysis used genome-wide SNP genotypes for about 60% of the roughly 700 donors, treating that subset as a discovery cohort. All discovery cohort repertoires had been generated on a single sequencing platform. HLA typing covered class I and class II loci at four-digit resolution. The number of typed donors differed by locus: 629-630 for A, B, C, DRB1 and DQB1; roughly 510 for DQA1; some 610 for DPA1; and roughly 470 for DPB1. Four to six DR-DQ haplotypes were handled as single units for association and clustering, since linkage in the cohort was strong. Among almost 400 genotyped donors of the cohort, an average of 235,054 unique TCR beta nucleotide sequences were sequenced per donor, roughly 20% of them non-productive.

The cohort consisted of 600 to 750 healthy bone marrow donors. At the time of sampling, all cohort members were nominally healthy, though unrecorded immune exposures were likely present. The donor tested CMV seronegative, placing the donor among the approximately 360 seronegative members of the cohort. A peripheral blood sample was collected from each donor, and TCR beta sequencing was performed on peripheral blood mononuclear cells. The Qiagen DNeasy Blood Extraction Kit was used to extract genomic DNA from the blood cell samples. Library generation was performed with the immunoSEQ multiplex PCR assay. For the multiplex PCR, a mixture combining 60 forward primers for TCR Vbeta segments and 13 reverse primers for TCR Jbeta segments was used. The CDR3 region of rearranged TCR beta genes was amplified from genomic DNA by a multiplex PCR assay. Amplified TCR beta libraries were sequenced as 87-base-pair reads on the Illumina HiSeq System. The original pipeline was this. In a later analysis, 77 million or so unique TCR beta chains were counted across the roughly 670 repertoires, and roughly 11 million of these chains were shared by at least two donors. Raw reads were error-corrected and collapsed into unique sequences by a nearest-neighbor algorithm in which closely related sequences were merged to remove PCR and sequencing errors. CDR3 sequences were aligned to IMGT reference sequences to assign V, D and J gene segments. For a sequence to be retained, a match of at least six nucleotides was required to both a V gene segment and a J gene segment. Rearrangements were classified as productive when the CDR3 lacked stop codons and remained in frame with V and J, and all other rearrangements were classified as non-productive. CDR3 was defined by IMGT convention, running from the second conserved V-encoded cysteine to the conserved J-encoded phenylalanine. Sequences without an unambiguous match to a single V gene segment were excluded from the earlier analysis of a few hundred of the donors. An earlier analysis of 587 of the donors called V segments functional above 56.7% productive rearrangements and segregating when the between-donor standard deviation exceeded 5%. A statistical classification framework was developed to diagnose cytomegalovirus status using the catalog of TCR beta chain sequences. A later analysis assigned V and J genes by comparing TCR nucleotide sequences with IMGT/GENE-DB human TR gene sequences. In a later analysis, CDR3 sequences and most-parsimonious VDJ recombination scenarios were assigned using the TCRdist pipeline. A later analysis defined each TCR beta chain by its CDR3 amino acid sequence plus V-gene family, and excluded reads lacking a unique V-gene family. As a way to deal with suspected cross-contamination and a sequencing artifact, a later analysis dropped nearly 600 nucleotide sequences that were highly shared and had low generation probability. For each public chain, a later analysis derived a clonal expansion index from normalized ranks of inferred template counts within each repertoire. In a later analysis, generation probabilities were computed with a VDJ recombination model fitted to out-of-frame rearrangements, and the resulting probabilities were checked against IGoR. A later analysis scored TCR-TCR, TCR-HLA and TCR-CMV co-occurrence with hypergeometric tests, applying a repertoire-size bias correction to TCR pairs. To estimate false discovery rates, a later analysis permuted the HLA or CMV assignments 20 times. In a later analysis, co-occurring TCRs were grouped using DBSCAN, with TCRdist sequence similarity added in when clustering inside HLA-allele-positive subsets. For co-occurrence clustering, repertoires with fewer than 30,000 or more than 120,000 public chains were excluded, along with 5 or 6 repertoires with anomalous nucleotide sharing. Drawn from immuneACCESS, this table holds only the in-frame rearrangements with V and J called that TCRdb kept. Clones are partly lost; checked studies trace under half to an unresolved V gene and leave the rest unexplained. D and trimming were read from the DNA, whereas the V and J calls and clone size are those reported in that table. This sample has approximately 220,000 clones in its table, and 60% to 80% of those were observed once. Of the sample, less than 2% falls within the top ten clones.

CDR1 and CDR2, looked up from the germline V gene (reference sequence), are GTSNPN and SVGIG. The CDR3 sequence holds 13 residues, the cysteine and phenylalanine included. Solely the CDR3 DNA is kept, with 39 bases framed from the first base. V is cut by 2 bases and J by 2 bases, and the space between the germline ends is 9 bases. Details on this clone: Its antigen remains unidentified. No much larger clonotype is one base removed from it; base qualities were not supplied.

Results the study describes overall, beyond this receptor: Because some donors lacked HLA typing at each locus, the association tests relied only on the typed subset. CMV serostatus was the only immune exposure information available for the cohort. The classifier was reported to diagnose cytomegalovirus status with high specificity and sensitivity in both the original cohort and the validation cohort. Roughly uniform sequencing depth across donors was assumed in presence/absence analyses, although this assumption may not hold. Across donors, most TCR sequences were observed very rarely, whereas some public TCRs were present in many individuals. In an earlier analysis of fewer than 750 of the donors, most TCR beta V segments were observed in productive rearrangements about 87% or about 30% of the time, broadly matching IMGT annotations. A total of 164 TCR beta chains were listed by the study as associated with cytomegalovirus. Three of the identified cytomegalovirus-associated TCR beta chains were confirmed in vitro to be specific for cytomegalovirus antigens. A cluster of highly shared sequence variants was judged likely to be a technical artifact of the sequencing pipeline. Correlated functional status among segregating V segments might be attributable to linkage disequilibrium, but an unknown experimental factor could not be ruled out. A later analysis found that most CMV-associated TCR beta chains appeared HLA-restricted, with HLA associations seemingly driven largely by CMV exposure. A further reported finding was that TCR beta sequences accurately predicted the HLA-A and HLA-B alleles for most subjects in the first cohort. Some IMGT-functional V segments, including TRBV6-2 and TRBV6-3, could not be told apart with the 87-base-pair reads, so those segments were excluded. Compared with the approximately 720-donor mean, donors in an Asian-associated ancestry cluster had fewer N-insertions in productive TCRs, according to a later genetic analysis. Over 15 rarely observed V segments, including chromosome 9 orphons, were excluded from the earlier analysis of a few hundred of the donors because counts were too low. When HLA alleles, especially DR and DQ, strongly co-occurred, attributing TCR associations to individual alleles was difficult. This cohort had only TCR beta chains sequenced, and the lack of alpha or paired-chain data limited which features could be detected. According to a later analysis, parvovirus B19, influenza, CMV and Epstein-Barr virus appeared linked to several top co-occurrence clusters. It was suggested by the authors that the approach could potentially be generalized to other disease states and immunological phenotypes. At a false discovery rate of 0.05, a later analysis linked under 20,000 TCR beta sequences to specific HLA alleles. An association between a missense DCLRE1C variant and V-gene and J-gene trimming of TCR beta chains was found in a later genetic analysis and replicated in an independent cohort. In a later analysis, HLA-associated TCR beta chains showed more clonal expansion and lower generation probabilities than non-associated chains that were equally common. A later analysis found that TCR association rates varied across HLA loci, with DRB1 alleles showing the most associated TCRs and HLA-C alleles the fewest.

The receptor was isolated from a male donor in good health and CMV-seronegative. The chain is assembled from TRBV30 and TRBJ2-5; the D segment could be TRBD2, given 6 matching bases. Input material: PBMCs. The CDR3 loop reads CAWSRTTQETQYF. The base sequence is TGTGCCTGGAGTAGGACTACTCAAGAGACCCAGTACTTC.